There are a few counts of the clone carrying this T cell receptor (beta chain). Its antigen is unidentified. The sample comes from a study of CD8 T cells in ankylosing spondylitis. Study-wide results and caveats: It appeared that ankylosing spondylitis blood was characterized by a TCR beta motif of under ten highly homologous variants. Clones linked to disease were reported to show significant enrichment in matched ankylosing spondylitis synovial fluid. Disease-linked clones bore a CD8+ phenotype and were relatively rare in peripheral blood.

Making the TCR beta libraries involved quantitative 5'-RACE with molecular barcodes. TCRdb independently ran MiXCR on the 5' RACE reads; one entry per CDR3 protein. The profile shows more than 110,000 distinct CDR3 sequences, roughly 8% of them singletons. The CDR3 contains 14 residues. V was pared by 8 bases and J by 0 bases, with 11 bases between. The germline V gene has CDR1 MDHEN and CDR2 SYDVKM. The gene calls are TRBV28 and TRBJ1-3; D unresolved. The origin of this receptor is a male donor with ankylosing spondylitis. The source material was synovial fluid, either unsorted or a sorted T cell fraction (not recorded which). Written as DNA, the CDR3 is TGTGCCAGCCTTGGACTGAGCTCTGGAAACACCATATATTTT. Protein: CASLGLSSGNTIYF.